What follows is one T cell receptor (beta chain) and its context. What it binds is unknown. The data were produced by immunoSEQ multiplex PCR, yet TCRdb's version contains in-frame clones alone and is incomplete. The table records more than 85,000 clones, around 87% of them present only once. Germline V lookup: CDR1 MNHEY, CDR2 SVGAGI. V lost 6 bases and J lost 5, with 16 bases in between. This CDR3 spans 14 amino acids. This sample is part of a study of cytomegalovirus exposure and HLA in healthy donors. General study findings and limits: A few CMV-associated chains proved CMV antigen-specific in vitro. TCR clusters originating in the first cohort tended to co-occur in the 120 validation repertoires, according to a later analysis.

The donors were part of the validation cohort of roughly 110 subjects. That cohort was separate from the first cohort, which comprised 666 subjects. The sequence was obtained from a woman younger than 30 in good health and CMV-seropositive. The rearrangement links TRBV6-5 to TRBJ2-5; tentative D call: TRBD1 (5 bases). The sequencing sample was made of PBMCs. The CDR3 nucleotides read TGTGCCAGCAGAATAAAGGGGTTGGGGGAGACCCAGTACTTC. Protein: CASRIKGLGETQYF.